The entry that follows covers one T cell receptor (beta chain) sequence. Original methodology: Estimation of nucleated cell counts was performed using reference gene primer amplification. The protocol was immunoSEQ multiplex PCR, while the TCRdb copy is restricted to in-frame clones and leaves out a portion. From that table come the V and J calls and clone size; the DNA was used to work out D and trimming. The data show about 270,000 clones, 81% seen once. The CDR3 runs to 16 residues. Germline CDR1 reads SGHTA; CDR2 reads FQGNSA. J gave up 0 bases and V 2 bases, and 4 bases lay outside the gene matches. The sample belongs to a study of blood T cell repertoires in COVID-19.

This TCR was sampled from a woman aged 60 to 75 with active or convalescent COVID-19. The sample taken for sequencing was peripheral blood. The chain couples TRBV7-2 to TRBJ2-4; TRBD1 agrees at 7 bases. DNA for the CDR3: TGTGCCAGCAGCTTACTCGGGACAGAAGCCAAAAACATTCAGTACTTC. Its protein product is CASSLLGTEAKNIQYF.